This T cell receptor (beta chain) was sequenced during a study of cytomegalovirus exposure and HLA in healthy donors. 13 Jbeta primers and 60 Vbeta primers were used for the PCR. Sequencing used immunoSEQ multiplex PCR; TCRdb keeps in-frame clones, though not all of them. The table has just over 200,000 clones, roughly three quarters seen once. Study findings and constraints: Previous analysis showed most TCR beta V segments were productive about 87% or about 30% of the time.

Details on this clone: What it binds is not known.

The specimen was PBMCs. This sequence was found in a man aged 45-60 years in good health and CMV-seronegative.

The CDR3 coding sequence is TGTGCCAGTAGTATGGACAGGGTCGCCACTGAAGCTTTCTTT. It is translated as CASSMDRVATEAFF. This chain connects TRBV19 to TRBJ1-1; TRBD1 matches at 8 bases. The CDR3 extends over 14 amino acids. Looked up from germline, CDR1 is LNHDA and CDR2 is SQIVND (reference sequence). Losses at the gene ends were 3 bases for V and 4 bases for J; bases not matched to a gene: 4.